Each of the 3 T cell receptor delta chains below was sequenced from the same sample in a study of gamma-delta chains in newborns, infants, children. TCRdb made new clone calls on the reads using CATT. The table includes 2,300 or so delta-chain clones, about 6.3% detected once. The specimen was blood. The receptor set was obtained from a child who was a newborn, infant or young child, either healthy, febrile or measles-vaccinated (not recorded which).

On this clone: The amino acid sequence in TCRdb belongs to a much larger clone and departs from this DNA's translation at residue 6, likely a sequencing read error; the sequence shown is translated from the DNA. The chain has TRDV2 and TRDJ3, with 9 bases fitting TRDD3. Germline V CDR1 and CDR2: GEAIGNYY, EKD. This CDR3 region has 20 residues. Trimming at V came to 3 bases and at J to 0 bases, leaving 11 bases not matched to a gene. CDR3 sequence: CACDAPTGGRSSWDTRQMFF. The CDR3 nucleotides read TGTGCCTGTGACGCACCTACTGGGGGACGGAGCTCCTGGGACACCCGACAGATGTTTTTC.

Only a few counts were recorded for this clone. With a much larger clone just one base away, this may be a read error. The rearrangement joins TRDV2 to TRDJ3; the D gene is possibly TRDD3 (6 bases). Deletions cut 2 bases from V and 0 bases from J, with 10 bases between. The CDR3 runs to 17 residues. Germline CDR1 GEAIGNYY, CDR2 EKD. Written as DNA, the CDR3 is TGTGCCTGTGACAAACCGGGGGACTCCTGGGACACCCGACAGATGTTTTTC. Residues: CACDKPGDSWDTRQMFF.

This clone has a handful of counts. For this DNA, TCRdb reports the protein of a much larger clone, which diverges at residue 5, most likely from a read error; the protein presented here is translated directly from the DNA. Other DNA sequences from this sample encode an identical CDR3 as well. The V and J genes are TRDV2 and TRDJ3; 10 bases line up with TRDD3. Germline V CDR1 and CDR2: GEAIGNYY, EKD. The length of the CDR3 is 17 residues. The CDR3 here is CACDAVGDTWDTRQMFF. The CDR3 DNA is TGTGCCTGTGACGCCGTGGGGGATACCTGGGACACCCGGCAGATGTTTTTC.